These 17 T cell receptor beta chains came from one sample sequenced in a study of blood T cell repertoires in COVID-19. The method was immunoSEQ multiplex PCR; TCRdb's version includes in-frame clones alone and lacks a portion of them. Altogether some 180,000 clones are present, over 80% being singletons, with the ten largest covering approximately 8.1%. The sample consisted of peripheral blood. Receptors originate from a woman in her sixties or seventies with COVID-19, enrolled during active disease.

The chain carries TRBV7-2 and TRBJ1-2, with 9 bases fitting TRBD1. J gave up 4 bases and V 4 bases, and 7 bases lay outside the gene matches. The CDR3 is 15 amino acids. Germline CDR1 and CDR2: SGHTA and FQGNSA. The CDR3: CASSSTGGAGYGYTF. In DNA, the CDR3 is TGTGCCAGCAGCTCCACAGGGGGCGCCGGCTATGGCTACACCTTC. Complete variable domain (other parts from reference TRBV7-2 and TRBJ1-2): GAGVSQSPSNKVTEKGKDVELRCDPISGHTALYWYRQSLGQGLEFLIYFQGNSAPDKSGLPSDRFSAERTGGSVSTLTIQRTQQEDSAVYLCASSSTGGAGYGYTFGSGTRLTVV.

The chain is built from TRBV9 and TRBJ2-6; D remains unclear. There are 17 residues in the CDR3. The V end lost 1 base, the J end lost 0 bases, and 11 bases lay between the germline ends. Germline V gene sequence: CDR1 SGDLS, CDR2 YYNGEE. The CDR3 bases are TGTGCCAGCAGCGTATCCGCGAGTGGCTCTGGGGCCAACGTCCTGACTTTC. Translation gives CASSVSASGSGANVLTF. The full variable domain, with the rest looked up from reference TRBV9 and TRBJ2-6, is DSGVTQTPKHLITATGQRVTLRCSPRSGDLSVYWYQQSLDQGLQFLIQYYNGEERAKGNILERFSAQQFPDLHSELNLSSLELGDSALYFCASSVSASGSGANVLTFGAGSRLTVL.

Only one count was recorded for this clone. This rearrangement joins TRBV5-1 to TRBJ2-6; TRBD1 might be the D (6 bases). Germline V gene lookup returns CDR1 SGHRS and CDR2 YFSETQ. CDR3 length: 18 amino acids. With 3 bases removed from V and 4 bases from J, the gap between germline ends came to 20 bases. The CDR3 region is CASSWAPNRVSGANVLTF. The CDR3 DNA sequence: TGCGCCAGCAGCTGGGCCCCCAACAGGGTCTCCGGGGCCAACGTCCTGACTTTC.

This sequence joins TRBV19 and TRBJ2-4; TRBD1 aligns across 12 bases. V gave up 3 bases and J gave up 2 bases; unmatched junction bases: 11. Germline V CDR1 and CDR2: LNHDA, SQIVND (reference sequence). The CDR3 extends over 19 amino acids. This CDR3 reads CASSIKTGTGGASKNIQYF. In DNA, the CDR3 is TGTGCCAGTAGTATTAAGACCGGGACAGGGGGCGCCTCCAAAAACATTCAGTACTTC.

Concerning this clone itself: At one of its ends the junction is not consistent with the germline gene, which may arise from a read error. The chain joins TRBV7-7 to TRBJ2-3; 9 nucleotides line up with TRBD2. This CDR3 spans 15 amino acids. The germline V gene has CDR1 SSHAT and CDR2 FNYEAQ (reference sequence). This chain's CDR3 is CASSQSGRSADTQYF. The DNA for the CDR3 is TGTGCTAGCAGCCAGAGCGGGAGGAGCGCAGATACGCAGTATTTT.

This clone was detected only once. The chain has TRBV5-4 and TRBJ2-5; 12 nucleotides line up with TRBD2. V shed 3 bases and J 5 bases; nucleotides not matched to a gene: 2. The germline V gene encodes CDR1 SGHNT and CDR2 YYREEE (reference sequence). CDR3 size: 14 residues. The CDR3 loop reads CASSSGTSGETQYF. The CDR3, as DNA: TGTGCCAGCAGCTCCGGGACTAGCGGGGAGACCCAGTACTTC.

The V call is TRBV6-1, the J call TRBJ2-7, with D possibly being TRBD2 (5 bases). Trimming removed 1 base from V and 5 bases from J, with 6 bases in between. The CDR3 totals 12 residues. CDR1 is MNHNS and CDR2 is SASEGT in the germline V gene. CDR3 coding DNA: TGTGCCAGCAGTGAAGTGGGAGACGAGCAGTACTTC. It translates to CASSEVGDEQYF.

The chain combines TRBV19 with TRBJ2-5, with TRBD2 matching 10 bases. This CDR3 has 14 residues. Germline values: CDR1 LNHDA, CDR2 SQIVND (reference sequence). The junction had 7 bases not matched to a gene; V was cut back by 7 bases and J by 5 bases. CDR3 region: CASNPGLARETQYF. The CDR3 DNA reads TGTGCCAGTAACCCGGGACTAGCGCGGGAGACCCAGTACTTC.

This clone was recorded only once. The chain recombines TRBV30 with TRBJ1-1; D ambiguous. From germline, CDR1 is GTSNPN and CDR2 SVGIG (reference sequence). With 0 bases removed from V and 2 bases from J, the gap between germline ends came to 7 bases. The CDR3 sequence is 13 residues long. CDR3: CAWSVQRNTEAFF. As DNA, the CDR3 is TGTGCCTGGAGTGTGCAGCGTAACACTGAAGCTTTCTTT.

J is TRBJ2-2 and V is TRBV5-5; 7 bases agree with TRBD1. CDR3 size: 16 residues. Germline V gene data show CDR1 as SGHKS and CDR2 as YYEKEE (reference sequence). The V segment lost 4 bases and the J segment 1 base; nucleotides outside the gene matches: 7. The DNA for the CDR3 is TGTGCCAGCAGCCCGACAGGGATTAAGAACACCGGGGAGCTGTTTTTT. Translation: CASSPTGIKNTGELFF.

The rearrangement joins TRBV5-5 to TRBJ2-2; D uncertain. V lost 5 bases and J 5 bases, leaving 19 bases between the germline ends. The CDR3 contains 16 residues. CDR1 SGHKS and CDR2 YYEKEE come from the germline V gene (reference sequence). In DNA, the CDR3 is TGTGCCAGCAGTCACAGTAGTTTAGGTACTACCGGGGAGCTGTTTTTT. Its translation is CASSHSSLGTTGELFF.

V gene TRBV5-4 combines with J gene TRBJ2-2, with D maybe TRBD2 (5 bases). Trimming removed 3 bases at V and 3 bases at J, with 12 bases between. Germline V gene sequence: CDR1 SGHNT, CDR2 YYREEE (reference sequence). This CDR3 is built from 15 residues. The CDR3 here is CASSYGVLDTGELFF. For the CDR3, the DNA is TGTGCCAGCAGCTACGGGGTATTAGACACCGGGGAGCTGTTTTTT.

This clone was counted only a few times. The chain recombines TRBV7-2 with TRBJ2-2, with unresolved D. The ends were cut back, 1 base at V and 4 bases at J, with 10 bases in the middle. The CDR3 sequence is 15 residues long. Germline V gene lookup returns CDR1 SGHTA and CDR2 FQGNSA. The DNA for the CDR3 is TGTGCCAGCAGCTTAGGACCCCCGGGCACCGGGGAGCTGTTTTTT. It encodes CASSLGPPGTGELFF. Full variable domain (outside the CDR3, taken from reference TRBV7-2 and TRBJ2-2): GAGVSQSPSNKVTEKGKDVELRCDPISGHTALYWYRQSLGQGLEFLIYFQGNSAPDKSGLPSDRFSAERTGGSVSTLTIQRTQQEDSAVYLCASSLGPPGTGELFFGEGSRLTVL.

This clone was detected a few times. The rearrangement joins TRBV2 to TRBJ1-3; TRBD1 aligns across 8 bases. With V trimmed by 3 bases and J by 5 bases, 0 bases remained unmatched. The germline CDR1 and CDR2 sequences are SNHLY and FYNNEI. The CDR3 has 13 amino acids. For the CDR3, the DNA is TGTGCCAGCAGTGACAGGGGGCGAAACACCATATATTTT. Translated: CASSDRGRNTIYF.

This chain joins TRBV19 and TRBJ1-5; weak D call: TRBD1 (5 bases). The CDR3 covers 15 residues. Trimming left V 8 bases short and J 0 bases short, with 14 bases between. CDR1 LNHDA and CDR2 SQIVND come from the germline V gene (reference sequence). In DNA form, the CDR3 reads TGTGCCAGTCAGGTGGGGCGACTTAGCAATCAGCCCCAGCATTTT. Protein product: CASQVGRLSNQPQHF.

The V gene is TRBV7-3, the J gene TRBJ2-2, with 8 bases fitting TRBD2. The germline V gene encodes CDR1 SGHTA and CDR2 FQGTGA. The CDR3 runs 15 residues. V lost 4 bases, J lost 3 bases, and 4 bases stayed unmatched. The CDR3 DNA sequence: TGTGCCAGCAGCTCCGGGGGGGCTGACACCGGGGAGCTGTTTTTT. This encodes CASSSGGADTGELFF.

This rearrangement joins TRBV27 to TRBJ1-1; D is possibly TRBD1 (6 bases). This CDR3 has 17 amino acids. Trimming stripped 7 bases from V and 0 bases from J, with 21 bases between. Germline CDR1 reads MNHEY; CDR2 reads SMNVEV (reference sequence). CDR3 protein: CASNNNPGQVMNTEAFF. As DNA, the CDR3 is TGTGCCAGCAATAATAATCCGGGACAAGTAATGAACACTGAAGCTTTCTTT.